The next 24 T cell receptor beta chains were all read from a single sample in a study of PD-L1 blockade in urothelial cancer. Data came from immunoSEQ multiplex PCR; TCRdb stores just in-frame clones and leaves some out. The sample consists of about 73,000 clones, approximately 88% of them appearing once. The sequencing here drew on PBMCs, taken around atezolizumab (anti-PD-L1) treatment. These receptors were obtained from a man aged 55 to 70 with urothelial cancer.

This clone was counted only a few times. The CDR3 bases are TGTGCCAGCAGTGAACGGTGGGACAGCTATGGCTACACCTTC. Its protein is CASSERWDSYGYTF. The chain carries TRBV2 and TRBJ1-2; 7 bases match TRBD1. After removal of 2 bases from V and 4 bases from J, the junction contained 4 bases not matched to a gene. The germline V gene encodes CDR1 SNHLY and CDR2 FYNNEI. CDR3 length: 14 amino acids. The variable domain in full, with the rest retrieved from reference TRBV2 and TRBJ1-2, is EPEVTQTPSHQVTQMGQEVILRCVPISNHLYFYWYRQILGQKVEFLVSFYNNEISEKSEIFDDQFSVERPDGSNFTLKIRSTKLEDSAMYFCASSERWDSYGYTFGSGTRLTVV.

The V and J genes are TRBV7-8 and TRBJ2-3; 9 nucleotides align to TRBD1. The CDR3 is 15 amino acids. Germline CDR1 SGHVS, CDR2 FQNEAQ. V lost 8 bases and J lost 3; bases outside the gene matches: 9. The CDR3 here is CASGRTGVVTDTQYF. The CDR3 nucleotides read TGTGCCAGCGGACGGACAGGGGTTGTGACAGATACGCAGTATTTT.

This clone showed up just a few times. The rearrangement uses TRBV4-3 and TRBJ2-7, with TRBD1 matching over 8 bases. The junction had 1 base not matched to a gene; V was cut back by 4 bases and J by 2 bases. Per germline, CDR1 LGHNA and CDR2 YSLEER. The CDR3 runs 13 residues. The CDR3 DNA reads TGCGCCAGCAGCCGGGACAGGACCTACGAGCAGTACTTC. It specifies CASSRDRTYEQYF.

DNA of the CDR3: TGTGCCAGTAGACCAGGGCGGGGGAGGAGCAATCAGCCCCAGCATTTT. Its protein is CASRPGRGRSNQPQHF. The chain couples TRBV19 to TRBJ1-5; D is possibly TRBD1 (5 bases). Between the trimmed V and J ends, which lost 6 bases and 1 base, there was a span of 16 bases. Germline V lookup: CDR1 LNHDA, CDR2 SQIVND (reference sequence). CDR3 length equals 16 residues.

The chain recombines TRBV6-5 with TRBJ1-2; possibly TRBD1 for D (5 bases). Trimming pared 10 bases from V and 5 bases from J, leaving 20 bases between. The CDR3 has 14 amino acids. The germline V gene encodes CDR1 MNHEY and CDR2 SVGAGI. The CDR3: CATENSGGWYGYTF. The CDR3 nucleotides are TGTGCCACCGAAAATTCGGGGGGTTGGTATGGCTACACCTTC.

The rearrangement joins TRBV15 to TRBJ2-3, with 8 positions matching TRBD2. The CDR3 runs 16 residues. Looked up from germline, CDR1 is LNHNV and CDR2 is YYDKDF (reference sequence). The trim removed 1 base at V and 1 base at J, leaving 4 bases unmatched. CDR3: CATSRVRRGGTDTQYF. DNA of the CDR3: TGTGCCACCAGCAGAGTTAGGCGGGGGGGCACAGATACGCAGTATTTT.

This clone was picked up a small number of times. CDR3 loop: CASSVLREGGGRETQYF. CDR3 DNA: TGTGCCAGCAGTGTCCTTCGCGAAGGCGGGGGGAGGGAGACCCAGTACTTC. The rearrangement links TRBV6-1 to TRBJ2-5; 8 bases map to TRBD2. This CDR3 spans 17 amino acids. V shed 4 bases, J shed 5 bases, and the junction held 15 bases outside the gene matches. The germline V gene has CDR1 MNHNS and CDR2 SASEGT.

The chain employs TRBV12-2 and TRBJ2-7; the table gives TRBD1 as D, unverified against the DNA. TRBV12-2 is deemed a pseudogene. The CDR3 totals 15 residues. The CDR3 coding sequence is TGTGCAAGTCGCTACAGGGACCGCCTCTCCTACGAGCAGTACTTC. Protein sequence: CASRYRDRLSYEQYF.

This clone was seen only once. The chain recombines TRBV7-7 with TRBJ2-3; maybe TRBD2 (5 bases). The CDR3 is 15 amino acids. V was clipped by 3 bases and J by 2 bases, with 12 bases between them. Looked up from germline, CDR1 is SSHAT and CDR2 is FNYEAQ (reference sequence). CDR3 nucleotides: TGTGCCAGCAGCTTTCCACTAGGTGTCACAGATACGCAGTATTTT. Protein: CASSFPLGVTDTQYF.

In its sample, this clone was seen a few times. The chain combines TRBV10-3 with TRBJ2-7; D possibly corresponds to TRBD1 (6 bases). Germline CDR1 and CDR2: ENHRY and SYGVKD. Deletions cut 4 bases from V and 4 bases from J, with 8 bases between. The CDR3 sequence is 12 residues long. Written as DNA, the CDR3 is TGTGCCATCAGTGTACAGGGTTACGAGCAGTACTTC. Translated: CAISVQGYEQYF.

The rearrangement uses TRBV19 and TRBJ1-5; the D gene is possibly TRBD1 (5 bases). The CDR3 totals 15 residues. The germline V gene encodes CDR1 LNHDA and CDR2 SQIVND (reference sequence). Trimming left V 3 bases short and J 1 base short, with 10 bases between. The DNA for the CDR3 is TGTGCCAGTAGTATTGTCAGGGCGAGCAATCAGCCCCAGCATTTT. Residues: CASSIVRASNQPQHF.

The chain combines TRBV7-9 with TRBJ2-3; 7 bases agree with TRBD2. Losses at the gene ends were 4 bases for V and 5 bases for J; bases not matched to a gene: 9. This CDR3 has 15 amino acids. Germline V gene lookup returns CDR1 SEHNR and CDR2 FQNEAQ (reference sequence). CDR3 region: CASSSAVVAGDTQYF. CDR3 bases: TGTGCCAGCAGCTCAGCGGTCGTAGCGGGAGATACGCAGTATTTT.

This clone came up a few times. The rearrangement links TRBV6-1 to TRBJ2-7, with 16 bases that match TRBD2. Germline V CDR1 and CDR2: MNHNS, SASEGT. The CDR3 has 18 residues. Trimming cost V 8 bases and J 5 bases; bases outside gene matches: 15. This chain's CDR3 is CASGGRGTSGRAGDEQYF. CDR3 in DNA: TGTGCCAGCGGTGGCCGCGGGACTAGCGGGAGGGCCGGGGACGAGCAGTACTTC.

The chain joins TRBV18 to TRBJ2-3, with TRBD2 matching 14 bases. This CDR3 comprises 18 residues. Germline lookup yields CDR1 KGHSH and CDR2 LQKENI. Trimming took 0 bases from V and 3 from J; bases not matched to a gene: 5. The CDR3 DNA reads as TGTGCCAGCTCACCACCGGGGACTAGCGGGAGTCGTACAGATACGCAGTATTTT. Amino acids: CASSPPGTSGSRTDTQYF. The entire variable domain, with the rest obtained from reference TRBV18 and TRBJ2-3, is as follows: NAGVMQNPRHLVRRRGQEARLRCSPMKGHSHVYWYRQLPEEGLKFMVYLQKENIIDESGMPKERFSAEFPKEGPSILRIQQVVRGDSAAYFCASSPPGTSGSRTDTQYFGPGTRLTVL.

This clone was picked up one time. The chain joins TRBV5-5 to TRBJ2-7; 8 nucleotides match TRBD2. The CDR3 is 14 amino acids. After removal of 1 base from V and 7 bases from J, the junction contained 7 bases not matched to a gene. Looked up from germline, CDR1 is SGHKS and CDR2 is YYEKEE (reference sequence). The CDR3 region is CASSLTSGAREQYF. CDR3 coding DNA: TGTGCCAGCAGCTTGACTAGCGGCGCTAGGGAGCAGTACTTC.

The chain links TRBV11-3 to TRBJ1-1, with 7 bases lining up with TRBD1. Germline assignment: CDR1 SGHNT and CDR2 YENEEA. The CDR3 is made up of 16 amino acids. J gave up 5 bases and V 5 bases, and 14 bases lay outside the gene matches. CDR3: CASSPGQAMGVTEAFF. The CDR3 DNA reads as TGTGCCAGCAGCCCTGGACAGGCCATGGGGGTGACTGAAGCTTTCTTT.

The chain uses TRBV29-1 and TRBJ2-3; perhaps TRBD2 as D (7 bases). Deletions cut 7 bases from V and 0 bases from J, with 20 bases between. Germline CDR1 and CDR2: SQVTM and ANQGSEA. The CDR3 is made up of 16 amino acids. The CDR3 DNA reads TGCAGCGGGGGGGGCTTCAGCGGTCATAGCACAGATACGCAGTATTTT. It translates to CSGGGFSGHSTDTQYF.

This clone was counted a few times. V usage is TRBV19 and J usage is TRBJ1-5; 7 bases match TRBD1. The CDR3 runs 16 residues. In germline, CDR1 is LNHDA, CDR2 SQIVND (reference sequence). The ends lost 7 bases at V and 1 base at J; junction bases unmatched: 10. Here the CDR3 reads CASKIDRDRSNQPQHF. Written as DNA, the CDR3 is TGTGCCAGTAAAATTGACAGGGATAGGAGCAATCAGCCCCAGCATTTT.

The chain is built from TRBV9 and TRBJ1-1; TRBD1 might be the D (5 bases). CDR3 length: 14 residues. The ends were cut back, 3 bases at V and 3 bases at J, with 12 bases in the middle. CDR1 and CDR2 from the germline V gene are SGDLS and YYNGEE. CDR3 nucleotide sequence: TGTGCCAGCAGCGGGGGGGGAGGGGACACTGAAGCTTTCTTT. Its protein product is CASSGGGGDTEAFF.

The chain couples TRBV6-5 to TRBJ2-5; D is possibly TRBD2 (5 bases). CDR1 is MNHEY and CDR2 is SVGAGI in the germline V gene. Between the trimmed V and J ends, which lost 7 bases and 5 bases, there was a span of 11 bases. This CDR3 spans 12 amino acids. The chain's CDR3 is CASKGGGETQYF. The CDR3 region has the DNA TGTGCCAGCAAAGGAGGCGGGGAGACCCAGTACTTC.

The chain is built from TRBV29-1 and TRBJ1-2, with D perhaps TRBD1 (6 bases). The V gene's germline CDR1 is SQVTM and CDR2 ANQGSEA. The V end was cut by 0 bases, the J end by 6 bases, with 17 bases between. The CDR3 contains 15 residues. CDR3 protein: CSVEDVEGGGDGYTF. CDR3 DNA sequence: TGCAGCGTTGAAGATGTAGAAGGGGGAGGGGATGGCTACACCTTC.

The chain is built from TRBV5-4 and TRBJ2-7; TRBD2 agrees at 12 bases. The V segment lost 3 bases and the J segment 5 bases; nucleotides outside the gene matches: 6. Germline CDR1 reads SGHNT; CDR2 reads YYREEE (reference sequence). The length of the CDR3 is 15 residues. The CDR3 reads CASSSTSGRSHEQYF. In DNA, the CDR3 is TGTGCCAGCAGCTCGACTAGCGGGAGATCCCACGAGCAGTACTTC.

The V gene is TRBV28, the J gene TRBJ2-2; D call uncertain. Germline-derived CDR1 and CDR2 are MDHEN and SYDVKM. V gave up 3 bases and J gave up 6 bases, with 14 bases separating them. The CDR3 consists of 15 residues. This chain's CDR3 is CASSFSMLLAGELFF. DNA of the CDR3: TGTGCCAGCAGTTTCTCTATGCTCTTGGCCGGGGAGCTGTTTTTT.

By share of the sample, this clone is large. Other DNA sequences in the same sample also yield this CDR3. This sequence joins TRBV19 and TRBJ2-7; 8 bases are a match to TRBD1. The CDR3 runs to 14 residues. The ends lost 3 bases at V and 4 bases at J; junction bases unmatched: 5. Per germline, CDR1 LNHDA and CDR2 SQIVND (reference sequence). The CDR3 sequence: CASSIGTGGYEQYF. The CDR3 region has the DNA TGTGCCAGTAGTATTGGGACAGGCGGGTACGAGCAGTACTTC.